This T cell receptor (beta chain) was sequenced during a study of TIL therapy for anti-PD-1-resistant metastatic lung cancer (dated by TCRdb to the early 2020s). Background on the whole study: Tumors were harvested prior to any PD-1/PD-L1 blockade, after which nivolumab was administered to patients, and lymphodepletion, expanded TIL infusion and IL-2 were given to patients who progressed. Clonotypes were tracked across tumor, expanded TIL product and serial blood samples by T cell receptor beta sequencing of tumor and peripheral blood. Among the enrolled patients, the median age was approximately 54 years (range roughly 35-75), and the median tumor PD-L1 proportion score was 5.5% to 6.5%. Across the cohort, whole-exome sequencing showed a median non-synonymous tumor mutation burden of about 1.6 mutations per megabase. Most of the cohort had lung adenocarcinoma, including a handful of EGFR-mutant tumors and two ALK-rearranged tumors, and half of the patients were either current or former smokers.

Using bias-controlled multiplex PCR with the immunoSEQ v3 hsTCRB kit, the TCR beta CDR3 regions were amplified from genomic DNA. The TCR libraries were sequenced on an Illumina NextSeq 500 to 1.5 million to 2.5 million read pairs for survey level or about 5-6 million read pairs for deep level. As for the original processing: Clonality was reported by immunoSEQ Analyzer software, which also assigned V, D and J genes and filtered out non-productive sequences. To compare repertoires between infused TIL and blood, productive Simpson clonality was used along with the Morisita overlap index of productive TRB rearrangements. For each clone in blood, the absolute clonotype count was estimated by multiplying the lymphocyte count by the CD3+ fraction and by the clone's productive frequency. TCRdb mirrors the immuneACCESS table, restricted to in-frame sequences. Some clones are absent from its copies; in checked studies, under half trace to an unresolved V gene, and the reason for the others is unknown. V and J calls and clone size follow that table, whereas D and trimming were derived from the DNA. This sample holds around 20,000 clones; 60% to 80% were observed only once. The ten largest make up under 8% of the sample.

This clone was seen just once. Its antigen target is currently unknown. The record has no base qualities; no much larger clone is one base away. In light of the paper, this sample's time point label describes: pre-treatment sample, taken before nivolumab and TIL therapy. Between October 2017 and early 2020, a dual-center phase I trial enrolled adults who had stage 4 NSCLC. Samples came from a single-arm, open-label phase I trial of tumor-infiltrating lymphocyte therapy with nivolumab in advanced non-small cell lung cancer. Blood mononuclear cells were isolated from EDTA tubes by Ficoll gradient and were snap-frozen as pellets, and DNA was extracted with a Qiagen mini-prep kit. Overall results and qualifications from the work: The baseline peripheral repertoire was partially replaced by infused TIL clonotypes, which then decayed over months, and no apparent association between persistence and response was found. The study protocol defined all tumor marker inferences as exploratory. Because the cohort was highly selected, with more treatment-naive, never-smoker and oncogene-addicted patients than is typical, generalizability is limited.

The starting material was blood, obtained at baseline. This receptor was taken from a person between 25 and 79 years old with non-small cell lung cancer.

The sequence in DNA is TGTGCCACCAGCAGGGGGGGTCAGACAGATACGCAGTATTTT. This codes for CATSRGGQTDTQYF. The sequence joins TRBV15 to TRBJ2-3; TRBD2 is perhaps the D gene, given 6 matching bases. A distance of 10 bases separates the germline ends of V and J, which lose 3 bases and 3 bases respectively. Based on the germline V gene (reference sequence), the CDR1 and CDR2 sequences are LNHNV and YYDKDF. The CDR3 covers 14 residues, taking in both the cysteine and the phenylalanine. The CDR3 DNA has 42 bases and is translated from base 1.